Presented here are 13 T cell receptor beta chains from one specimen sequenced in a study of T-cell reconstitution after alpha-beta-depleted transplantation in children. Unique molecular identifiers were built into the TCRbeta library. In TCRdb, the PCR reads were re-called with MiXCR into one record per CDR3 protein. The table has 600,000 or so distinct CDR3 sequences, 20% to 25% seen once. The sequenced sample was PBMCs, mostly from graft donor cells, obtained 360 days after TCRalphabeta/CD19-depleted stem cell transplant. The receptors shown here come from a boy under three years old who had a stem cell transplant for acute myeloid leukemia, so the T cells may come from the graft donor.

This clonotype was counted ten times or more. This sequence joins TRBV29-1 and TRBJ2-3; TRBD2 matches 10 bases. Germline CDR1 reads SQVTM; CDR2 reads ANQGSEA. Trimming removed 1 base from V and 0 bases from J; junction bases left unmatched: 4. This CDR3 has 16 amino acids. CDR3 protein: CSVEGRAGGSTDTQYF. CDR3 nucleotide sequence: TGCAGCGTTGAAGGTCGAGCGGGGGGGAGCACAGATACGCAGTATTTT.

The rearrangement uses TRBV29-1 and TRBJ2-3, with D perhaps TRBD1 or TRBD2 (5 bases each). V was trimmed by 1 base and J by 2 bases, leaving 19 bases between them. CDR3 length: 17 residues. Germline CDR1 and CDR2: SQVTM and ANQGSEA. CDR3 amino acids: CSVEVPSTGTVTDTQYF. The CDR3 DNA sequence: TGCAGCGTTGAAGTCCCTTCAACCGGGACGGTCACAGATACGCAGTATTTT.

This clonotype has a count of ten or more. The V call is TRBV29-1, the J call TRBJ1-4; TRBD1 aligns across 8 bases. In germline, CDR1 is SQVTM, CDR2 ANQGSEA. Losses at the gene ends were 6 bases for V and 7 bases for J; bases not matched to a gene: 7. This CDR3 has 13 amino acids. DNA for the CDR3: TGCAGCGTCCAGGACAGGGCAAGTGAAAAACTGTTTTTT. Encoded protein: CSVQDRASEKLFF.

CDR3 sequence reads: CASSLGPSRWGTEAFF. Here the CDR3 DNA reads TGTGCCAGCAGTTTGGGCCCGTCGAGATGGGGCACTGAAGCTTTCTTT. The V call is TRBV28, the J call TRBJ1-1; D unclear. Germline loops: CDR1 MDHEN, CDR2 SYDVKM. Trimming left V 3 bases short and J 4 bases short, with 18 bases between. This CDR3 contains 16 residues.

This chain joins TRBV20-1 and TRBJ2-1; D tentatively fits TRBD1 or TRBD2 (5 bases each). The length of the CDR3 is 18 residues. Germline lookup yields CDR1 DFQATT and CDR2 SNEGSKA (reference sequence). Deletions cut 3 bases from V and 0 bases from J, with 21 bases between. For the CDR3, the DNA is TGCAGTGCTAGGGGACCGAGAAGGATCCGGGTCTCCTACAATGAGCAGTTCTTC. Amino acid sequence: CSARGPRRIRVSYNEQFF.

This sequence joins TRBV7-2 and TRBJ2-1; no firm D call. The V gene's germline CDR1 is SGHTA and CDR2 FQGNSA. This CDR3 contains 13 residues. V was cut by 9 bases and J by 5 bases, with 14 bases left in between. The CDR3 spells CASSRAAHNEQFF. CDR3 in DNA: TGTGCCAGTAGCCGGGCCGCTCACAATGAGCAGTTCTTC.

The table lists this clonotype with a few counts. This chain connects TRBV7-8 to TRBJ2-3; D may correspond to TRBD1 or TRBD2 (5 bases each). The CDR3 consists of 16 residues. The V and J ends lost 4 bases and 2 bases respectively, with 16 bases between them. The germline V gene has CDR1 SGHVS and CDR2 FQNEAQ. CDR3 nucleotides: TGTGCCAGCAGCTCCGGGACCCATACTACCACAGATACGCAGTATTTT. This translates into CASSSGTHTTTDTQYF.

The rearrangement uses TRBV6-5 and TRBJ2-1; maybe TRBD2 (6 bases). V shed 0 bases and J shed 6 bases, with 15 bases lying between them. Germline V gene sequence: CDR1 MNHEY, CDR2 SVGAGI. The CDR3 is 16 residues long. The CDR3 DNA sequence: TGTGCCAGCAGTTACTCGCCACGGGACTCCCTCAATGAGCAGTTCTTC. The encoded protein is CASSYSPRDSLNEQFF.

This clonotype has at least ten counts. The chain has TRBV7-2 and TRBJ2-5; 9 bases match TRBD2. There are 17 residues in the CDR3. Unmatched junction bases numbered 13, after V lost 2 bases and J lost 6 bases. Per the germline V gene, CDR1 is SGHTA and CDR2 is FQGNSA. CDR3 loop: CASSLQRPGTSTQTQYF. The CDR3 bases are TGTGCCAGCAGCTTACAAAGACCCGGGACTAGCACACAGACCCAGTACTTC.

The V call is TRBV25-1, the J call TRBJ2-5; a weak D match, TRBD1 (5 bases). Germline-derived CDR1 and CDR2 are MGHDK and SYGVNS. Trimming took off 5 bases at V and 2 bases at J, with 15 bases between the two ends. CDR3 size: 15 residues. The CDR3 DNA reads TGTGCCAGCAGTCGCCGGTGGAAGGGGCAAGAGACCCAGTACTTC. Translating it yields CASSRRWKGQETQYF.

This clonotype was seen only a few times. The J gene is TRBJ2-1, the V gene TRBV12-3 or TRBV12-4; D possibly corresponds to TRBD2 (6 bases). The CDR3 is 15 amino acids. The V gene lost 1 base and the J gene lost 0 bases, with 7 bases spanning the gap. CDR3 loop: CASSLGDFSYNEQFF. The CDR3 nucleotides are TGTGCCAGCAGTTTAGGGGACTTCTCCTACAATGAGCAGTTCTTC.

The CDR3 DNA is TGTGCCAGCAGTCCCTTGGGGAGTGGCACTGAAGCTTTCTTT. This codes for CASSPLGSGTEAFF. This chain connects TRBV12-3 or TRBV12-4 to TRBJ1-1; no definite D call. The CDR3 spans 14 residues. V was trimmed by 5 bases and J by 4 bases, leaving 14 bases between them.

This clonotype appeared a few times. V gene TRBV20-1 combines with J gene TRBJ2-5; weak D call: TRBD2 (5 bases). Germline assignment: CDR1 DFQATT and CDR2 SNEGSKA (reference sequence). Trimming left V 0 bases short and J 5 bases short, with 13 bases between. CDR3 length: 14 amino acids. CDR3 region: CSARDHRDLETQYF. CDR3 in DNA: TGCAGTGCTAGAGATCACCGGGATTTGGAGACCCAGTACTTC.